Listed below are T cell receptor beta chains from one sample, sequenced in a study of T cells in Graves' hyperthyroidism and ophthalmopathy. TCRdb itself ran the multiplex PCR reads through MiXCR, one entry per CDR3 protein. Of hundreds of thousands of distinct CDR3 sequences in the sample, roughly 15% were seen once. The sequenced material came from blood. These receptor sequences come from a woman aged 45-65 years with Graves' ophthalmopathy. CDR3s include the opening cysteine and the closing phenylalanine or tryptophan. A D gene is named only where the DNA matches it firmly. Rows give clone size only sometimes, using once, few, many, or a class for an expanded clone.

abundance,len,j_gene,v_gene,d_gene,CDR3aa,CDR3nt
few,20,TRBJ2-7,TRBV5-1,NA,CASSIRPTGGLQPGDYEQYF,TGCGCCAGCAGCATTCGCCCGACAGGCGGACTACAACCAGGAGACTACGAGCAGTACTTC
many,14,TRBJ1-2,TRBV2,TRBD1,CASTRQGARYGYTF,TGTGCCAGCACCAGACAGGGGGCGCGGTATGGCTACACCTTC
many,15,TRBJ2-7,TRBV27,TRBD1,CASSPSRDSSYEQYF,TGTGCCAGCAGCCCCAGTCGGGACAGCTCCTACGAGCAGTACTTC
many,17,TRBJ2-5,TRBV15,NA,CATSRDSMAGSMETQYF,TGTGCCACCAGCAGAGATAGTATGGCGGGAAGTATGGAGACCCAGTACTTC
many,16,TRBJ2-7,TRBV27,NA,CASSLSSTVGSYEQYF,TGTGCCAGCAGTTTATCATCGACAGTCGGCTCCTACGAGCAGTACTTC
many,14,TRBJ1-4,TRBV5-1,NA,CASSLGETNEKLFF,TGCGCCAGCAGCTTGGGGGAAACTAATGAAAAACTGTTTTTT
many,14,TRBJ1-2,TRBV20-1,TRBD1,CSAIRPGTGRGYTF,TGCAGTGCGATTCGTCCCGGGACAGGGCGAGGCTACACCTTC
many,15,TRBJ2-5,TRBV28,TRBD1,CASSVLQGLQETQYF,TGTGCCAGCAGTGTCCTACAGGGGCTCCAAGAGACCCAGTACTTC
many,18,TRBJ2-7,TRBV15,TRBD2,CATSRYGLAGGSSYEQYF,TGTGCCACCAGCAGATATGGACTAGCGGGAGGGAGCTCCTACGAGCAGTACTTC
many,15,TRBJ2-1,TRBV7-6,NA,CASSRTWSSYNEQFF,TGTGCCAGCAGCCGGACTTGGAGCTCCTACAATGAGCAGTTCTTC
many,17,TRBJ2-1,TRBV28,TRBD2,CASSFGGALKSYNEQFF,TGTGCCAGCAGTTTCGGGGGGGCCCTAAAATCCTACAATGAGCAGTTCTTC
NA,11,TRBJ2-4,TRBV10-3,NA,CAVSDQNIQYF,TGTGCCGTCAGTGACCAAAACATTCAGTACTTC
many,15,TRBJ2-2,TRBV28,TRBD1,CASSKGTDGTGELFF,TGTGCCAGCAGCAAAGGGACAGACGGGACCGGGGAGCTGTTTTTT
NA,11,TRBJ1-4,TRBV20-1,NA,CSARVNEKLFF,TGCAGTGCTAGGGTTAATGAAAAACTGTTTTTT
NA,16,TRBJ1-3,TRBV7-9,TRBD1,CASSSRTGTVGNTIYF,TGTGCCAGCAGCTCCCGGACCGGGACAGTAGGAAACACCATATATTTT
many,15,TRBJ2-7,TRBV7-8,NA,CASSLVRAFLSEQYF,TGTGCCAGCAGCTTAGTCAGGGCATTCCTTTCCGAGCAGTACTTC
many,12,TRBJ1-1,TRBV5-1,NA,CASSLAGMRAFF,TGCGCCAGCAGCTTGGCAGGGATGCGAGCTTTCTTT
NA,15,TRBJ2-5,TRBV4-3,NA,CASSQDIINQETQYF,TGCGCCAGCAGCCAAGATATTATAAATCAAGAGACCCAGTACTTC
few,13,TRBJ2-1,TRBV6-1,NA,CASSSQGPTEQFF,TGTGCCAGCAGTTCGCAGGGGCCCACTGAGCAGTTCTTC
NA,18,TRBJ2-2,TRBV25-1,TRBD1,CASSEPLGTGLHTGELFF,TGTGCCAGCAGTGAACCCCTCGGGACAGGGTTGCACACCGGGGAGCTGTTTTTT
few,13,TRBJ1-4,TRBV25-1,NA,CASKAGIREKLFF,TGTGCCAGCAAGGCGGGGATTCGGGAAAAACTGTTTTTT
NA,11,TRBJ2-7,TRBV7-2,NA,CASSLMVEQYF,TGTGCCAGCAGCTTAATGGTTGAGCAGTACTTC
many,16,TRBJ2-1,TRBV7-9,NA,CASSPSRGNSYNEQFF,TGTGCCAGCAGCCCTAGCCGCGGAAACTCCTACAATGAGCAGTTCTTC
many,15,TRBJ2-5,TRBV14,NA,CASSQDVGVQETQYF,TGTGCCAGCAGCCAAGATGTCGGTGTACAAGAGACCCAGTACTTC
many,17,TRBJ2-2,TRBV11-2,NA,CASSLNDGKRPTGELFF,TGTGCCAGCAGCTTAAATGACGGGAAGAGACCGACCGGGGAGCTGTTTTTT
many,18,TRBJ2-7,TRBV18,TRBD2,CASSRRGNYGTSDYEQYF,TGTGCCAGCTCACGACGTGGGAACTACGGGACTAGCGACTACGAGCAGTACTTC
many,17,TRBJ2-3,TRBV7-3,TRBD2,CASSLTGSGRVLDTQYF,TGTGCCAGCAGCTTAACTGGTAGCGGGAGAGTGTTGGATACGCAGTATTTT
NA,16,TRBJ2-1,TRBV30,TRBD2,CAWSSGRTSSYNEQFF,TGTGCCTGGTCTAGCGGGAGGACCAGCTCCTACAATGAGCAGTTCTTC
NA,16,TRBJ2-3,TRBV24-1,NA,CAASSWRATSTDTQYF,TGTGCCGCCAGTAGCTGGCGGGCAACTAGCACAGATACGCAGTATTTT
NA,18,TRBJ2-1,TRBV7-9,TRBD2,CASSSSPEAGGSYNEQFF,TGTGCCAGCAGCTCAAGCCCAGAAGCGGGAGGGTCCTACAATGAGCAGTTCTTC
many,11,TRBJ1-1,TRBV6-6,NA,CASSYVDRSFF,TGTGCCAGCAGTTACGTAGACAGATCTTTCTTT
NA,18,TRBJ2-1,TRBV15,TRBD2,CATSRGGVTTSGDNEQFF,TGTGCCACCAGCAGAGGGGGGGTCACAACTAGCGGGGACAATGAGCAGTTCTTC
NA,18,TRBJ2-3,TRBV19,TRBD2,CASSQGTSGRQRTDTQYF,TGTGCCAGTAGTCAGGGGACTAGCGGGAGACAACGCACAGATACGCAGTATTTT
NA,15,TRBJ1-6,TRBV6-5,NA,CASSYSGVFNSPLHF,TGTGCCAGCAGTTACTCTGGGGTCTTCAATTCACCCCTCCACTTT
many,13,TRBJ2-1,TRBV7-6,NA,CASSLGTADEQFF,TGTGCCAGCAGCTTGGGGACGGCGGATGAGCAGTTCTTC
NA,17,TRBJ2-1,TRBV27,TRBD2,CASRDGLAGGLHNEQFF,TGTGCCAGCAGGGACGGACTAGCGGGAGGGCTCCACAATGAGCAGTTCTTC
few,12,TRBJ1-5,TRBV4-1,NA,CASSQVGRPQHF,TGCGCCAGCAGCCAAGTTGGTCGGCCCCAGCATTTT
NA,15,TRBJ2-5,TRBV14,TRBD1,CASSQDATGEETQYF,TGTGCCAGCAGCCAAGATGCGACAGGGGAAGAGACCCAGTACTTC
many,14,TRBJ2-1,TRBV12-3/TRBV12-4,TRBD2,CASRKSGRYNEQFF,TGTGCCAGCAGAAAGAGCGGGAGATACAATGAGCAGTTCTTC
many,14,TRBJ1-1,TRBV30,NA,CAWSVWGGNTEAFF,TGTGCCTGGAGTGTTTGGGGAGGAAACACTGAAGCTTTCTTT
many,14,TRBJ2-7,TRBV20-1,NA,CSARDRRTSYEQYF,TGCAGTGCTAGAGACCGACGGACCTCCTACGAGCAGTACTTC
once,15,TRBJ2-7,TRBV9,TRBD1,CASSQETGGPYEQYF,TGTGCCAGCAGCCAAGAGACAGGGGGCCCCTACGAGCAGTACTTC